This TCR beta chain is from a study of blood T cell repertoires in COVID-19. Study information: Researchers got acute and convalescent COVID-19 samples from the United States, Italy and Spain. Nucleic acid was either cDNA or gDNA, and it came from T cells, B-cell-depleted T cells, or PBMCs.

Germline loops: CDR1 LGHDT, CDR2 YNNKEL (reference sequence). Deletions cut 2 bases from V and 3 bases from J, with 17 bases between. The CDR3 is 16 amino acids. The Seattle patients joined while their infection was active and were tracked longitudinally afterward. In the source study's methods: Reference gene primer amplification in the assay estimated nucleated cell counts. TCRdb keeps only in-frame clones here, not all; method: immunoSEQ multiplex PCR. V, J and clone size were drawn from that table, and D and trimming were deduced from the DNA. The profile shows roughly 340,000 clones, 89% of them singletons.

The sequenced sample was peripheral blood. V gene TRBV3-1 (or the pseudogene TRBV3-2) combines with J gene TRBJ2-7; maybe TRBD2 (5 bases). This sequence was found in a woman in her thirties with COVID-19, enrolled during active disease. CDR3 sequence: CASSQRRCGRNYEQYF. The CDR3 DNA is TGTGCCAGCAGCCAACGAAGGTGCGGGCGGAACTACGAGCAGTACTTC.